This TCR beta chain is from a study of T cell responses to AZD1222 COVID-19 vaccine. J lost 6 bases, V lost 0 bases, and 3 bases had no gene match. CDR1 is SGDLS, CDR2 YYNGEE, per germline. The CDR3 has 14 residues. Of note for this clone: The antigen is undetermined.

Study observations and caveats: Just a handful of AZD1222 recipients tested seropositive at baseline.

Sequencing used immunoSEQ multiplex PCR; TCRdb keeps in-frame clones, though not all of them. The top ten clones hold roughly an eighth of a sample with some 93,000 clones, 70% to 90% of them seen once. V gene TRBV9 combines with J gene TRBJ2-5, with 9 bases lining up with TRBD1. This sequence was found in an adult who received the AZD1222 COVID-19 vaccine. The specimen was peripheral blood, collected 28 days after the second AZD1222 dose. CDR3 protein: CASSVEGQGQTQYF. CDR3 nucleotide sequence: TGTGCCAGCAGCGTAGAGGGACAGGGCCAGACCCAGTACTTC.